These 4 T cell receptor beta chains were all obtained from the same sample, sequenced in a study of blood T cell repertoires in COVID-19. Generated by immunoSEQ multiplex PCR, the TCRdb table keeps only in-frame clones and is missing some. The sample lists 200,000 to 250,000 clones; roughly 90% were seen once. Sequencing used PBMCs or T cells enriched from blood (not recorded which). These receptor sequences come from a man aged 25-40 years who had been exposed to COVID-19.

The chain links TRBV15 to TRBJ1-5; D gene uncertain. V was pared by 0 bases and J by 0 bases, with 9 bases between. CDR3 length: 16 amino acids. Germline assignment: CDR1 LNHNV and CDR2 YYDKDF (reference sequence). Here the CDR3 reads CATSRERRTSNQPQHF. The CDR3 region has the DNA TGTGCCACCAGCAGAGAGCGGAGAACTAGCAATCAGCCCCAGCATTTT.

This clone was found a few times. V gene TRBV30 combines with J gene TRBJ1-1; 8 bases agree with TRBD1. With 3 bases clipped from V and 1 base from J, the junction kept 7 bases outside the gene matches. CDR1 is GTSNPN, CDR2 SVGIG, per germline (reference sequence). This CDR3 is built from 15 residues. The CDR3 here is CAWRSLGQGNTEAFF. DNA for the CDR3: TGTGCCTGGAGATCACTTGGACAGGGGAACACTGAAGCTTTCTTT.

The chain uses TRBV5-4 and TRBJ2-1; TRBD1 agrees at 7 bases. The germline V gene encodes CDR1 SGHNT and CDR2 YYREEE (reference sequence). CDR3 size: 15 residues. Trimming at V came to 4 bases and at J to 0 bases, leaving 4 bases not matched to a gene. The CDR3: CASSKGQDSYNEQFF. The CDR3 nucleotides are TGTGCCAGCAGCAAAGGACAGGACTCCTACAATGAGCAGTTCTTC.

The CDR3 reads CASSRGTEKLFF. CDR3 nucleotide sequence: TGTGCCAGCAGCCGCGGTACTGAAAAACTGTTTTTT. The rearrangement joins TRBV7-9 to TRBJ1-4, with D unclear. Looked up from germline, CDR1 is SEHNR and CDR2 is FQNEAQ (reference sequence). Trimming removed 5 bases from V and 7 bases from J, with 8 bases in between. CDR3 size: 12 residues.